The 25 T cell receptor beta chains below all came from one sample that was sequenced in a study of T cells after yellow fever vaccination. From the 5' RACE reads, TCRdb called clonotypes with MiXCR, one entry per CDR3 protein. The table has about 220,000 distinct CDR3 sequences, about 3% seen once. This sample comprised CD4+ T cells sorted from PBMCs, obtained 10 days after the yellow fever booster vaccination. Receptor source: a man younger than 35 who received the YFV17D yellow fever vaccine.

This clonotype was seen repeatedly, ten times or more. The V gene is TRBV6-5, the J gene TRBJ2-1; D uncertain. Germline-derived CDR1 and CDR2 are MNHEY and SVGAGI. CDR3 length: 17 amino acids. The V gene lost 6 bases and the J gene lost 0 bases, with 18 bases spanning the gap. The CDR3 region is CASSRHPVRSSYNEQFF. The CDR3 coding sequence is TGTGCCAGCAGCCGACACCCAGTCCGGAGCTCCTACAATGAGCAGTTCTTC.

V is TRBV4-1 and J is TRBJ1-2, with 7 bases matching TRBD1. The CDR3 extends over 15 amino acids. From germline, CDR1 is MGHRA and CDR2 YSYEKL. The ends lost 1 base at V and 5 bases at J; junction bases unmatched: 7. CDR3 sequence (DNA): TGCGCCAGCAGCCAAGTCCCAGGGGGTGCGTATGGCTACACCTTC. Encoded protein: CASSQVPGGAYGYTF.

This clonotype came up many times. The chain is built from TRBV18 and TRBJ1-3; TRBD1 aligns across 7 bases. Germline V gene lookup returns CDR1 KGHSH and CDR2 LQKENI. J was trimmed by 4 bases and V by 3 bases; bases with no gene match: 6. The length of the CDR3 is 15 residues. The CDR3 DNA is TGTGCCAGCTCACCCCCCCGGACAGGAGGAAACACCATATATTTT. Its protein is CASSPPRTGGNTIYF. The full variable domain, in which reference TRBV18 and TRBJ1-3 provide the parts outside the CDR3, is NAGVMQNPRHLVRRRGQEARLRCSPMKGHSHVYWYRQLPEEGLKFMVYLQKENIIDESGMPKERFSAEFPKEGPSILRIQQVVRGDSAAYFCASSPPRTGGNTIYFGEGSWLTVV.

Many counts were recorded for this clonotype. The chain carries TRBV5-1 and TRBJ1-2, with D possibly TRBD1 on 6 matching bases. With 0 bases removed from V and 0 bases from J, the gap between germline ends came to 9 bases. This CDR3 has 15 amino acids. CDR1 and CDR2 (germline): SGHRS, YFSETQ. DNA for the CDR3: TGCGCCAGCAGCTTGGAGCCAGGGGCTAACTATGGCTACACCTTC. The encoded protein is CASSLEPGANYGYTF.

The V and J genes are TRBV7-2 and TRBJ2-1; D is undetermined. This CDR3 is built from 11 residues. Deletions cut 8 bases from V and 7 bases from J, with 9 bases between. Per the germline V gene, CDR1 is SGHTA and CDR2 is FQGNSA. CDR3 nucleotides: TGTGCCAGCCCGACTGGGAATGAGCAGTTCTTC. Translated, it gives CASPTGNEQFF.

This clonotype was detected ten times or more. The chain has TRBV20-1 and TRBJ1-1; D might be TRBD1 (5 bases). This CDR3 contains 13 residues. Germline V CDR1 and CDR2: DFQATT, SNEGSKA (reference sequence). With 6 bases removed from V and 8 bases from J, the gap between germline ends came to 19 bases. CDR3 protein: CSAMGGVRAEAFF. CDR3 DNA sequence: TGCAGTGCGATGGGGGGGGTCCGGGCAGAAGCTTTCTTT.

This clonotype came up many times. This sequence joins TRBV24-1 and TRBJ2-3, with 14 bases matching TRBD2. CDR1 is KGHDR and CDR2 is SFDVKD in the germline V gene. V lost 4 bases, J lost 4 bases, and 6 bases stayed unmatched. The CDR3 runs 17 residues. The CDR3 nucleotides read TGTGCCACCAGTGAGTCGGGACTAGCGGGGGTTGCAGATACGCAGTATTTT. Protein product: CATSESGLAGVADTQYF.

V usage is TRBV10-3 and J usage is TRBJ1-5, with D maybe TRBD1 (5 bases). CDR1 is ENHRY, CDR2 SYGVKD, per germline. This CDR3 is built from 13 residues. Trimming removed 8 bases from V and 7 bases from J, with 15 bases in between. The CDR3 sequence is CAISGAAGQPQHF. The CDR3 DNA follows: TGTGCCATCTCCGGGGCGGCCGGGCAGCCCCAGCATTTT.

This clonotype has a count of ten or more. The chain is built from TRBV20-1 and TRBJ2-2; TRBD2 agrees at 7 bases. J gave up 0 bases and V 7 bases, and 2 bases lay outside the gene matches. In germline, CDR1 is DFQATT, CDR2 SNEGSKA (reference sequence). This CDR3 has 13 residues. CDR3: CSGGGTNTGELFF. CDR3 coding DNA: TGCAGTGGGGGAGGGACGAACACCGGGGAGCTGTTTTTT.

In its sample, this clonotype was seen a few times. The chain employs TRBV20-1 and TRBJ2-7; D is ambiguous. CDR1 DFQATT and CDR2 SNEGSKA come from the germline V gene (reference sequence). Trimming left V 6 bases short and J 0 bases short, with 12 bases between. The CDR3 consists of 13 residues. CDR3 sequence: CSAPGLSSYEQYF. In DNA, the CDR3 is TGCAGTGCGCCCGGGTTAAGCTCCTACGAGCAGTACTTC.

The CDR3 protein is CASSPGINQPQHF. Written as DNA, the CDR3 is TGTGCCAGTTCCCCAGGGATTAATCAGCCCCAGCATTTT. This chain links TRBV19 with TRBJ1-5, with D possibly being TRBD1 (5 bases). The germline V gene encodes CDR1 LNHDA and CDR2 SQIVND (reference sequence). Trimming removed 8 bases from V and 4 bases from J, with 12 bases in between. The CDR3 covers 13 residues.

This clonotype has only a few counts. The chain carries TRBV5-4 and TRBJ2-3; TRBD2 agrees at 9 bases. J lost 1 base, V lost 0 bases, and 6 bases had no gene match. This CDR3 contains 17 residues. The germline CDR1 and CDR2 sequences are SGHNT and YYREEE (reference sequence). The CDR3, as DNA: TGTGCCAGCAGCTTGGCTCTAGCGGGGTCGGGCACAGATACGCAGTATTTT. Encoded protein: CASSLALAGSGTDTQYF.

This clonotype has a handful of counts. The rearrangement links TRBV20-1 to TRBJ2-5; the D gene is possibly TRBD2 (6 bases). Trimming removed 2 bases at V and 1 base at J, with 11 bases between. CDR1 is DFQATT, CDR2 SNEGSKA, per germline (reference sequence). The CDR3 covers 14 residues. CDR3 DNA: TGCAGTGCTAGAAACCGGGACTTCCAAGAGACCCAGTACTTC. Encoded protein: CSARNRDFQETQYF.

The chain is built from TRBV6-2 or TRBV6-3 and TRBJ2-1; perhaps TRBD2 as D (6 bases). This CDR3 spans 15 amino acids. With 6 bases removed from V and 0 bases from J, the gap between germline ends came to 12 bases. CDR1 and CDR2 (germline): MNHEY, SVGEGT. CDR3 DNA: TGTGCCAGCAGACCGGCGGGGAGCTCCTACAATGAGCAGTTCTTC. This translates into CASRPAGSSYNEQFF.

This clonotype has more than one count but fewer than ten. The chain employs TRBV20-1 and TRBJ1-2; D might be TRBD1 (5 bases). Germline V gives CDR1 DFQATT, CDR2 SNEGSKA (reference sequence). V was shortened by 3 bases and J by 8 bases, with 16 bases between the two germline ends. This CDR3 comprises 13 residues. The CDR3 spells CSASEQTVWGYTF. CDR3 in DNA: TGCAGTGCTAGCGAGCAGACAGTTTGGGGCTACACCTTC.

This clonotype was counted many times. The chain uses TRBV7-2 and TRBJ2-7, with D hard to call. Looked up from germline, CDR1 is SGHTA and CDR2 is FQGNSA. Trimming took off 3 bases at V and 0 bases at J, with 9 bases between the two ends. This CDR3 is 14 amino acids long. CDR3 region: CASSFRVSSYEQYV. CDR3 in DNA: TGTGCCAGCAGCTTCCGCGTCAGCTCCTACGAGCAGTACGTC.

V gene TRBV6-2 or TRBV6-3 combines with J gene TRBJ2-2; no reliable D call. V lost 0 bases and J 2 bases, leaving 10 bases between the germline ends. Germline V gene lookup returns CDR1 MNHEY and CDR2 SVGEGT. The CDR3 spans 16 residues. The CDR3 protein is CASSYSKVFNTGELFF. CDR3 coding DNA: TGTGCCAGCAGTTACTCGAAGGTTTTTAACACCGGGGAGCTGTTTTTT.

This clonotype was detected only a few times. V and J are TRBV20-1 and TRBJ1-1; D gene unclear. The germline CDR1 and CDR2 sequences are DFQATT and SNEGSKA (reference sequence). This CDR3 is 14 amino acids long. V was trimmed by 8 bases and J by 0 bases, leaving 16 bases between them. The CDR3 DNA follows: TGCAGTTCACCCCGGGCGCCCATGAACACTGAAGCTTTCTTT. Protein product: CSSPRAPMNTEAFF.

The chain has TRBV10-3 and TRBJ1-1, with D tentatively TRBD1 (5 bases). The V gene lost 3 bases and the J gene lost 2 bases, with 13 bases spanning the gap. Germline CDR1 ENHRY, CDR2 SYGVKD. The CDR3 consists of 15 residues. The CDR3 is CAISDHLRVNTEAFF. For the CDR3, the DNA is TGTGCCATCAGTGACCACCTCAGGGTTAACACTGAAGCTTTCTTT.

This clonotype was observed many times. The gene calls are TRBV30 and TRBJ2-4; D ambiguous. Trimming left V 5 bases short and J 7 bases short, with 12 bases between. CDR1 and CDR2 (germline): GTSNPN, SVGIG (reference sequence). CDR3 length: 12 residues. This CDR3 is CAWGQDQNIQYF. CDR3 in DNA: TGTGCCTGGGGTCAGGACCAGAACATTCAGTACTTC.

In this sample, this clonotype turned up many times. The chain has TRBV7-9 and TRBJ2-7; D is uncertain. Germline lookup yields CDR1 SEHNR and CDR2 FQNEAQ (reference sequence). V was cut by 4 bases and J by 0 bases, with 13 bases left in between. CDR3 length equals 15 residues. This CDR3 is CASSSDGRSSYEQYV. As DNA, the CDR3 is TGTGCCAGCAGCTCGGATGGAAGGAGCTCCTACGAGCAGTACGTC.

This clonotype appeared many times. The J gene is TRBJ2-3, the V gene TRBV6-6; D perhaps matches TRBD1 (5 bases). Germline CDR1 reads MNHNY; CDR2 reads SVGAGI (reference sequence). The CDR3 extends over 13 amino acids. Trimming removed 2 bases from V and 4 bases from J, with 7 bases in between. The CDR3 spells CASSYARADTQYF. The CDR3 nucleotides are TGTGCCAGCAGTTACGCCAGGGCAGATACGCAGTATTTT.

This clonotype was observed a handful of times. The CDR3 region is CASSQDSGTGGVRLFF. CDR3 sequence (DNA): TGCGCCAGCAGCCAAGACTCTGGGACAGGGGGCGTAAGACTGTTTTTT. The chain recombines TRBV4-3 with TRBJ1-4; 12 bases fit TRBD1. The CDR3 consists of 16 residues. The V gene end was trimmed by 0 bases and the J gene end by 13 bases; junction bases not matched to a gene: 9. CDR1 and CDR2 (germline): LGHNA, YSLEER.

This clonotype was recorded many times. The chain joins TRBV20-1 to TRBJ2-3, with a weak D call TRBD2 (6 bases). Looked up from germline, CDR1 is DFQATT and CDR2 is SNEGSKA (reference sequence). CDR3 length equals 13 residues. V lost 5 bases and J 5 bases, leaving 14 bases between the germline ends. For the CDR3, the DNA is TGCAGTGCTCCCCCTGGGGGGAGAGATACGCAGTATTTT. Protein: CSAPPGGRDTQYF.

In its sample, this clonotype was seen many times. The chain uses TRBV7-9 and TRBJ1-1; no clear D. The CDR3 has 15 amino acids. The V gene's germline CDR1 is SEHNR and CDR2 FQNEAQ (reference sequence). The ends were cut back, 3 bases at V and 0 bases at J, with 11 bases in the middle. The CDR3 DNA reads as TGTGCCAGCAGCTTTACCGGTGGAATGAACACTGAAGCTTTCTTT. It encodes CASSFTGGMNTEAFF.